These 10 T cell receptor beta chains came from one sample sequenced in a study of blood T cell repertoires in COVID-19. Here immunoSEQ multiplex PCR was the method, and the copy in TCRdb shows in-frame clones only, minus some. This sample has over 130,000 clones, with approximately 89% found just once. Sequenced input: peripheral blood. The receptors were gathered from a man aged 60 to 75 with active or convalescent COVID-19.

This clone was counted a single time. The chain joins TRBV2 to TRBJ2-5; 7 bases map to TRBD1. This CDR3 spans 15 amino acids. J was trimmed by 5 bases and V by 5 bases; bases with no gene match: 11. Germline CDR1 is SNHLY and CDR2 is FYNNEI. Here the CDR3 DNA reads TGTGCCAGCAGTTTTCGAAGGACAGGTTTGGAGACCCAGTACTTC. Protein product: CASSFRRTGLETQYF.

The V and J genes are TRBV2 and TRBJ2-1; tentative D call: TRBD1 (7 bases). This CDR3 region has 15 residues. V lost 6 bases and J lost 1, with 13 bases in between. CDR1 SNHLY and CDR2 FYNNEI come from the germline V gene. Written as DNA, the CDR3 is TGTGCCAGCAGCACCTCAGGGGGGTCCTACAATGAGCAGTTCTTC. It is translated as CASSTSGGSYNEQFF. The variable domain in full, completed from reference TRBV2 and TRBJ2-1, reads EPEVTQTPSHQVTQMGQEVILRCVPISNHLYFYWYRQILGQKVEFLVSFYNNEISEKSEIFDDQFSVERPDGSNFTLKIRSTKLEDSAMYFCASSTSGGSYNEQFFGPGTRLTVL.

The V gene is TRBV30, the J gene TRBJ1-2; 7 nucleotides line up with TRBD1. The trim removed 3 bases at V and 0 bases at J, leaving 10 bases unmatched. This CDR3 contains 16 residues. Germline V gives CDR1 GTSNPN, CDR2 SVGIG (reference sequence). The CDR3 nucleotides read TGTGCCTGGAGGGGTGGCTCGGGACAGTCTAACTATGGCTACACCTTC. This gives the protein CAWRGGSGQSNYGYTF.

V gene TRBV11-2 combines with J gene TRBJ2-3; 12 nucleotides agree with TRBD2. CDR3 length: 16 residues. The V segment lost 6 bases and the J segment 4 bases; nucleotides outside the gene matches: 8. CDR1 is SGHAT and CDR2 is FQNNGV in the germline V gene. The CDR3 here is CASSVLAGGPSDTQYF. As DNA, the CDR3 is TGTGCCAGCAGTGTCCTAGCGGGAGGGCCCTCAGATACGCAGTATTTT.

The V call is TRBV5-1, the J call TRBJ2-7, with 7 bases aligning to TRBD1. The CDR3 is 15 residues long. Germline lookup yields CDR1 SGHRS and CDR2 YFSETQ. V lost 4 bases and J lost 2; bases outside the gene matches: 9. The CDR3 loop is CASSPLTGTTYEQYF. CDR3 coding DNA: TGCGCCAGCAGCCCGCTGACAGGGACCACCTACGAGCAGTACTTC.

CDR3 nucleotide sequence: TGCAGCGTTGAAGGCACAGGGGACGGGAGTGGTAGCACAGATACGCAGTATTTT. This gives the protein CSVEGTGDGSGSTDTQYF. The V and J genes are TRBV29-1 and TRBJ2-3; a weak D match, TRBD1 (7 bases). Germline values: CDR1 SQVTM, CDR2 ANQGSEA. V was cut by 1 base and J by 0 bases, with 20 bases left in between. This CDR3 region has 18 residues.

The chain employs TRBV27 and TRBJ1-5, with TRBD1 matching over 8 bases. V was pared by 4 bases and J by 7 bases, with 3 bases of the junction left unmatched. CDR3 length: 13 amino acids. Germline V gene sequence: CDR1 MNHEY, CDR2 SMNVEV (reference sequence). DNA for the CDR3: TGTGCCAGCAGTTCGCAGGGGGCCCAGCCCCAGCATTTT. It codes for CASSSQGAQPQHF.

The DNA for the CDR3 is TGTGCCTGGAGCAGGATGGCAGGTTATAATCAGCCCCAGCATTTT. This translates into CAWSRMAGYNQPQHF. J is TRBJ1-5 and V is TRBV30, with D hard to call. The germline V gene encodes CDR1 GTSNPN and CDR2 SVGIG (reference sequence). Trimming cost V 3 bases and J 4 bases, with 16 bases left between them. There are 15 residues in the CDR3.

Remarks on this clone: The sample has other DNA sequences that encode this CDR3 too. The rearrangement joins TRBV27 to TRBJ2-6; D gene uncertain. Germline loops: CDR1 MNHEY, CDR2 SMNVEV (reference sequence). CDR3 size: 15 residues. V was shortened by 5 bases and J by 0 bases, with 8 bases between the two germline ends. The CDR3 region is CASSPRGSGANVLTF. For the CDR3, the DNA is TGTGCCAGCAGTCCCAGAGGCTCTGGGGCCAACGTCCTGACTTTC.

The chain couples TRBV20-1 to TRBJ1-6, with D uncertain. The CDR3 runs 17 residues. CDR1 and CDR2 (germline): DFQATT, SNEGSKA (reference sequence). V gave up 3 bases and J gave up 0 bases, with 15 bases separating them. DNA for the CDR3: TGCAGTGCTAGTAGATTTACGCGGGCCTCCTATAATTCACCCCTCCACTTT. It translates to CSASRFTRASYNSPLHF.